One TCR beta chain is described in this entry. Which antigen it targets is not known. The record has no base qualities; no much larger clone is one base away. This sample was taken from a study of T cell responses to AZD1222 COVID-19 vaccine (dated by TCRdb to the early 2020s). For context, the study as a whole: AZD1222 recipients whose second dose came at about 4 weeks and those whose second dose came at about 12 weeks were combined into one group, since spike-specific TCR depth and breadth did not differ between the two schedules. Trial participants were enrolled into age subgroups of 18-55, 56-69 and 70-plus years, which contained approximately 150, 28 and 58 TCR-sequenced participants, respectively. TCR sequencing covered more than 230 trial participants: approximately 200 given two doses of AZD1222 and about 26 given two doses of MenACWY control vaccine.

Reading the label with the study, this specimen's time point is: baseline before first vaccination. Vaccinee samples were obtained from the UK trials COV001 and COV002, which included a single-blind randomized controlled phase 2/3 trial of AZD1222 (ChAdOx1 nCoV-19) in healthy adults. For TCRbeta chain sequencing, PBMC samples were collected from trial participants at day 0 and at day 28 after the second dose. A distance of 19 bases separates the germline ends of V and J, which lose 5 bases and 3 bases respectively. The CDR1 and CDR2 encoded by the germline V gene are SGHTA and FQGNSA. The CDR3 spans 16 residues, from the cysteine through the phenylalanine. Of the read, only the CDR3 DNA is kept; its 48 bases are in frame from base 1. Here is what the overall study found, with its caveats: Nearly half of unique spike-specific TCRs reportedly recognized epitopes outside regions mutated in the B.1.351 and B.1.1.7 variants. Conclusions about previously exposed vaccinees were limited because only five to seven AZD1222 recipients were SARS-CoV-2 seropositive at baseline. Most participants were white British and females outnumbered males, and the authors suggested that clonal diversity may have been underestimated. After two AZD1222 doses, both the breadth and the depth of spike-specific TCRs were significantly higher than at day 0 and than in MenACWY recipients. The 56-69-year group was small, and its depth increase did not reach significance, likely because of low power. Vaccine-associated CD4 TCRs spanned the whole spike protein, with dominant responses in regions 160-218 and 743-854. No day 14 peak-response samples were available, so repertoires were characterized only after the peak T cell response.

The CDR3 regions of human TCRbeta chains were analyzed by immunosequencing. On the study's bioinformatics: Repertoire TCRs were matched against a reference library of SARS-CoV-2-specific TCRs generated with the MIRA antigen-specificity platform. Breadth was defined as the fraction of unique TCRs that were SARS-CoV-2-associated. Depth was defined as the fraction of total T cells that were SARS-CoV-2-associated. Each spike-specific TCR was assigned to its reactive spike region and to a CD4 or CD8 class using the MIRA data. Log10-transformed breadth and depth values were compared by one-way ANOVA with Sidak's multiple comparisons tests. TCRdb mirrors the immuneACCESS table, restricted to in-frame sequences. Some clones are absent from its copies; in checked studies, under half trace to an unresolved V gene, and the reason for the others is unknown. V, J and clone size are those of that table, while D and trimming were read from the DNA. Here the sample has 110,000 to 150,000 clones; more than 85% occur a single time. The top ten hold about 9% of the sample.

The sample was peripheral blood, taken on day 0 of AZD1222 vaccination. In this chain, TRBV7-2 is recombined with TRBJ1-2, with no reliable assignment of the D segment. The clonotype originates from an adult in good health. The CDR3 protein sequence reads: CASSTFRLAKDYGYTF. In nucleotide form, the sequence is TGTGCCAGCAGCACGTTCCGTTTGGCGAAAGACTATGGCTACACCTTC. The full variable domain, completed from the reference TRBV7-2 and TRBJ1-2 proteins outside the CDR3, reads GAGVSQSPSNKVTEKGKDVELRCDPISGHTALYWYRQSLGQGLEFLIYFQGNSAPDKSGLPSDRFSAERTGGSVSTLTIQRTQQEDSAVYLCASSTFRLAKDYGYTFGSGTRLTVV.